Listed below are T cell receptor beta chains from one sample, sequenced in a study of T cell responses to AZD1222 COVID-19 vaccine. The repertoire was sequenced with immunoSEQ multiplex PCR; TCRdb's copy has only in-frame clones and lacks some. The profile shows about 160,000 clones, approximately 91% of them singletons. The sequences come from peripheral blood, collected on day 0 of AZD1222 vaccination. Receptor source: an adult in good health. Each CDR3 is given with its conserved first and last residue. The order of the fields is D gene, J gene, V gene, clone size, CDR3 protein, CDR3 DNA. D genes are given only for firm matches. The listing skips clone size in some rows; elsewhere it reads once, few, many or a size class.

.	TRBJ2-2	TRBV5-4	.	CASSPPGYAGELFF	TGTGCCAGCAGCCCGCCTGGGTACGCCGGGGAGCTGTTTTTT
.	TRBJ2-5	TRBV7-2	.	CASSSQFGSETQYF	TGTGCCAGCAGCTCTCAGTTTGGATCGGAGACCCAGTACTTC
TRBD1	TRBJ1-6	TRBV19	.	CASSIRQGQNSPLHF	TGTGCCAGTAGTATACGACAGGGGCAAAATTCACCCCTCCACTTT
.	TRBJ1-2	TRBV6-4	once	CASSDSKGRGSNHGYTF	TGTGCCAGCAGTGACTCGAAGGGAAGGGGGAGTAATCATGGCTACACCTTC
TRBD1	TRBJ1-2	TRBV19	.	CASRTKGASNYGYTF	TGTGCCAGTAGGACGAAGGGGGCGTCGAACTATGGCTACACCTTC
.	TRBJ1-2	TRBV24-1	.	CATRDGQNYGYTF	TGTGCCACCAGGGATGGACAGAACTATGGCTACACCTTC
.	TRBJ1-3	TRBV5-5	.	CASSLGGSSGNTIYF	TGTGCCAGCAGCTTGGGTGGGAGCTCTGGAAACACCATATATTTT
.	TRBJ2-1	TRBV5-4	.	CASSLGFLGLGAYNEQFF	TGTGCCAGCAGCTTGGGGTTTTTGGGGTTAGGAGCCTACAATGAGCAGTTCTTC
.	TRBJ2-5	TRBV6-2/TRBV6-3	.	CASSQISGQTQYF	TGTGCCAGCAGCCAGATAAGCGGGCAGACCCAGTACTTC
.	TRBJ1-1	TRBV10-3	once	CAISDLDNKGAFF	TGTGCCATCAGTGACTTAGACAACAAAGGGGCTTTCTTT
TRBD2	TRBJ2-1	TRBV19	.	CASDLGTSGSNEQFF	TGTGCCAGCGACCTTGGGACTAGCGGATCCAATGAGCAGTTCTTC
TRBD2	TRBJ2-1	TRBV4-2	.	CASSQQPGLAAHNEQFF	TGTGCCAGCAGCCAACAGCCGGGACTAGCGGCCCACAATGAGCAGTTCTTC
TRBD1	TRBJ2-1	TRBV28	.	CASSITGTGGMNEQFF	TGTGCCAGCAGTATAACCGGGACAGGGGGGATGAATGAGCAGTTCTTC
.	TRBJ1-2	TRBV7-8	.	CASSFLGPTLVYGYTF	TGTGCCAGCAGCTTCCTCGGACCTACCCTCGTCTATGGCTACACCTTC
TRBD1	TRBJ1-5	TRBV10-3	.	CASWTGNFNQPQHF	TGTGCCTCGTGGACAGGGAACTTTAATCAGCCCCAGCATTTT
TRBD1	TRBJ1-1	TRBV13	.	CASSFTGGITEAFF	TGTGCCAGCAGCTTTACAGGGGGAATCACTGAAGCTTTCTTT
.	TRBJ1-4	TRBV3-1/TRBV3-2	.	CASSPSVRAHEKLFF	TGTGCCAGCAGCCCGTCTGTTAGGGCTCACGAAAAACTGTTTTTT
TRBD1	TRBJ2-5	TRBV2	.	CASIDRVGQETQYF	TGTGCCAGCATCGACAGGGTGGGACAAGAGACCCAGTACTTC
.	TRBJ2-7	TRBV30	.	CAWPTIRGHEQYF	TGTGCCTGGCCGACCATAAGGGGCCACGAGCAGTACTTC
TRBD1	TRBJ1-2	TRBV3-1/TRBV3-2	.	CASSQGYGTVRFGYTF	TGTGCCAGCAGCCAAGGGTACGGGACAGTTCGTTTTGGCTACACCTTC
.	TRBJ1-1	TRBV7-2	once	CASSNGRNTEAFF	TGTGCCAGCAGCAACGGACGGAACACTGAAGCTTTCTTT
.	TRBJ1-1	TRBV15	few	CATSRVMNTEAFF	TGTGCCACCAGCAGAGTTATGAACACTGAAGCTTTCTTT
TRBD1	TRBJ1-1	TRBV29-1	.	CSVTGVTEAFF	TGCAGCGTTACAGGGGTAACTGAAGCTTTCTTT
.	TRBJ1-5	TRBV28	.	CASRTPVGENSNQPQHF	TGTGCCAGCAGGACCCCTGTAGGGGAAAATAGCAATCAGCCCCAGCATTTT
TRBD1	TRBJ2-2	TRBV29-1	.	CSVLTGTGRTGELFF	TGCAGCGTTCTAACCGGGACAGGGAGGACCGGGGAGCTGTTTTTT
.	TRBJ1-5	TRBV28	.	CASSLQPGLSENQPQHF	TGTGCCAGCAGTTTACAACCGGGACTTTCCGAGAATCAGCCCCAGCATTTT
.	TRBJ1-1	TRBV4-3	.	CASSQDLGGAEAFF	TGCGCCAGCAGCCAAGATTTGGGGGGGGCTGAAGCTTTCTTT
.	TRBJ2-1	TRBV19	once	CASSSPVTPKNDEQFF	TGTGCCAGTAGTTCCCCCGTTACCCCAAAAAACGATGAGCAGTTCTTC
.	TRBJ1-1	TRBV29-1	.	CSVGRGDTEAFF	TGCAGCGTGGGCCGGGGGGATACTGAAGCTTTCTTT
.	TRBJ1-1	TRBV7-2	.	CASSLTLRNTEAFF	TGTGCCAGCTCCCTGACTCTTCGGAACACTGAAGCTTTCTTT
TRBD1	TRBJ2-7	TRBV9	.	CASSVVDRDTHEQYF	TGTGCCAGCAGCGTAGTAGACAGGGATACCCACGAGCAGTACTTC
.	TRBJ1-5	TRBV11-2	.	CASSLLGVEQPQHF	TGTGCCAGCAGCCTCCTGGGGGTGGAACAGCCCCAGCATTTT
TRBD2	TRBJ2-7	TRBV5-4	once	CASSPHRTSGSYEQYF	TGTGCCAGCAGCCCCCACCGGACTAGCGGCTCCTACGAGCAGTACTTC
TRBD2	TRBJ2-2	TRBV10-3	once	CATAPSGGENTGELFF	TGTGCCACCGCCCCTAGCGGGGGGGAAAACACCGGGGAGCTGTTTTTT
TRBD1	TRBJ1-5	TRBV19	.	CASSAWDRGSNQPQHF	TGTGCCAGTAGTGCGTGGGACAGGGGTAGCAATCAGCCCCAGCATTTT
TRBD1	TRBJ1-1	TRBV19	.	CASTPARQGLFGEAFF	TGTGCCAGTACTCCTGCTCGACAGGGGCTTTTCGGGGAAGCTTTCTTT
.	TRBJ1-5	TRBV3-1/TRBV3-2	.	CASSQANRDQPQHF	TGTGCCAGCAGCCAAGCGAACAGGGATCAGCCCCAGCATTTT
.	TRBJ1-2	TRBV25-1	.	CASRSGGLFAGYTF	TGTGCCAGTCGGTCCGGGGGGCTCTTCGCTGGCTACACCTTC
.	TRBJ2-2	TRBV11-3	.	CASSQLLSGELFF	TGTGCCAGCAGCCAGCTCCTCAGCGGGGAGCTGTTTTTT
.	TRBJ1-3	TRBV4-1	.	CASSPTGLPVDTIYF	TGCGCCAGCAGCCCAACGGGCCTCCCAGTAGACACCATATATTTT
.	TRBJ1-5	TRBV6-2/TRBV6-3	.	CASSLSQGSNQPQHF	TGTGCCAGCAGCCTATCTCAGGGGAGCAATCAGCCCCAGCATTTT
TRBD1	TRBJ1-5	TRBV27	few	CASSPLSDRTSNQPQHF	TGTGCCAGCAGTCCCTTATCGGACAGGACTAGCAATCAGCCCCAGCATTTT
.	TRBJ2-5	TRBV10-2	once	CASRATGTLVKTQYF	TGCGCCAGCAGAGCGACAGGGACTTTAGTGAAGACCCAGTACTTC
.	TRBJ2-5	TRBV10-2	.	CASSDDETQYF	TGCGCCAGCAGTGACGACGAGACCCAGTACTTC
.	TRBJ2-7	TRBV6-2/TRBV6-3	.	CASSPAVGTGHYEQYF	TGTGCCAGCAGCCCTGCGGTAGGGACGGGACACTACGAGCAGTACTTC
TRBD1	TRBJ2-7	TRBV6-6	.	CASSYLDRVYEQYF	TGTGCCAGCAGTTACTTGGACAGGGTCTACGAGCAGTACTTC
.	TRBJ2-1	TRBV4-2	.	CASSQELGGRVNEQFF	TGTGCCAGCAGCCAAGAACTTGGGGGCAGGGTGAATGAGCAGTTCTTC
TRBD1	TRBJ1-5	TRBV19	.	CASSRQGSNQPQHF	TGTGCCAGTAGTAGACAGGGGAGCAATCAGCCCCAGCATTTT
TRBD1	TRBJ1-1	TRBV7-9	.	CASSPRDRNTEAFF	TGTGCCAGCAGCCCTCGGGACAGGAACACTGAAGCTTTCTTT
.	TRBJ1-6	TRBV28	.	CASRTEYNSPLHF	TGTGCCAGCCGGACAGAGTATAATTCACCCCTCCACTTT
.	TRBJ2-4	TRBV27	.	CASSGWGDVKNIQYF	TGTGCCAGCAGTGGGTGGGGGGACGTCAAAAACATTCAGTACTTC
.	TRBJ2-1	TRBV7-9	.	CASSFTTGREQFF	TGTGCCAGCAGCTTTACGACAGGTAGGGAGCAGTTCTTC
TRBD1	TRBJ2-7	TRBV7-6	.	CASSPVGQGPYEQYF	TGTGCCAGCAGCCCCGTGGGACAGGGCCCCTACGAGCAGTACTTC
.	TRBJ1-3	TRBV27	.	CASSPRWSGNTIYF	TGTGCCAGCAGTCCTAGGTGGTCTGGAAACACCATATATTTT
.	TRBJ1-5	TRBV27	.	CASSLKPYSNQPQHF	TGTGCCAGCAGTTTAAAACCCTATAGCAATCAGCCCCAGCATTTT